The rows below give T cell receptor beta chains drawn from one sample of a study of T cell repertoires in cytomegalovirus infection. These receptors lack a known antigen. TCRdb re-analysed the reads in MiXCR, keeping a single row per CDR3 protein. The sample has about 830,000 distinct CDR3 sequences; roughly 33% are singletons. This material consisted of cultured CD8+ T cells from PBMCs, taken from culture after CMV antigen stimulation. The receptor set was obtained from a human donor in good health (CMV status not recorded). Some clones in this sample may be carry-over from other donors' samples. The CDR3 runs from the conserved cysteine through the conserved F or W. D genes are given only for firm matches. A clone size is listed for some rows: how often the clone was seen (once, few, many), or a class if it is expanded.

J | length | D | V | size | DNA | CDR3
TRBJ1-2 | 16 | TRBD1 | TRBV7-8 | NA | TGTGCCAGCAGCTTAGAGGGGACAGGGGGTCGGATTGGCTACACCTTC | CASSLEGTGGRIGYTF
TRBJ2-1 | 13 | NA | TRBV4-1 | NA | TGCGCCAGCAGCCAAGTGATTAGCTCCGAGCAGTTCTTC | CASSQVISSEQFF
TRBJ2-5 | 13 | TRBD1 | TRBV12-3/TRBV12-4 | many | TGTGCCAGCAGTGGACAGGGTGAGGAGACCCAGTACTTC | CASSGQGEETQYF
TRBJ2-3 | 18 | TRBD2 | TRBV29-1 | NA | TGCAGCGTTTTGACTAGCCCATTCATCCCCGACCTCACAGATACGCAGTATTTT | CSVLTSPFIPDLTDTQYF
TRBJ1-6 | 17 | TRBD1 | TRBV9 | NA | TGTGCCAGCTCCGATCGTCAGGGGGCCTCCTATAATTCACCCCTCCACTTT | CASSDRQGASYNSPLHF
TRBJ1-2 | 16 | TRBD1 | TRBV6-1 | NA | TGTGCCAGCAGTCCCGGGACAGGGGCCTTTAACTATGGCTACACCTTC | CASSPGTGAFNYGYTF
TRBJ2-3 | 16 | NA | TRBV4-1 | NA | TGCGCCAGCAGCCAGGACGAAGGGGGGGCCACAGATACGCAGTATTTT | CASSQDEGGATDTQYF
TRBJ1-6 | 15 | NA | TRBV27 | many | TGTGCCAGCAAATCGGTGGGACCGATAAATTCACCCCTCCACTTT | CASKSVGPINSPLHF
TRBJ1-1 | 12 | TRBD1 | TRBV29-1 | NA | TGCAGCGTTTTGAGGGACAGGAGAGAAGCTTTCTTT | CSVLRDRREAFF
TRBJ1-1 | 17 | NA | TRBV7-8 | NA | TGTGCCAGCAGCTTAGCGCCCAGGGAACGAATTACTGGTGAAGCTTTCTTT | CASSLAPRERITGEAFF
TRBJ1-2 | 14 | NA | TRBV2 | few | TGTGCCAGCAGTGGGAGGGACGGGTACTATGGCTACACCTTC | CASSGRDGYYGYTF
TRBJ2-3 | 10 | NA | TRBV20-1 | NA | TGCAGCCTTTTGACAGATACGCAGTATTTT | CSLLTDTQYF
TRBJ2-1 | 20 | TRBD1 | TRBV7-9 | NA | TGTGCCAGCAGCTTACTATTAGCAGCTGTCGAGACAGGGCATAACAATGAGCAGTTCTTC | CASSLLLAAVETGHNNEQFF
TRBJ1-1 | 13 | NA | TRBV9 | NA | TGTGCCAGCAGCTTCGGATCGAACGCTGAAGCTTTCTTT | CASSFGSNAEAFF
TRBJ1-1 | 16 | TRBD1 | TRBV7-9 | NA | TGTGCCAGCAGCCCCCGTTCGACAGGGGCTAGCACTGAAGCTTTCTTT | CASSPRSTGASTEAFF
TRBJ2-6 | 17 | NA | TRBV11-3 | NA | TGTGCCAGCAGCCCGCGGGACAGCGGGACTGGGGCCAACGTCCTGACTTTC | CASSPRDSGTGANVLTF
TRBJ1-1 | 14 | NA | TRBV5-5 | NA | TGTGCCAGCAGCGTCAGGATCATGAACACTGAAGCTTTCTTT | CASSVRIMNTEAFF
TRBJ2-3 | 13 | NA | TRBV7-9 | NA | TGTGCCAGCAACCTCGGGCTCACAGATACGCAGTATTTT | CASNLGLTDTQYF
TRBJ2-1 | 13 | NA | TRBV14 | few | TGTGCCAGCAGCCAAAGGCGTAACAATGAGCAGTTCTTC | CASSQRRNNEQFF
TRBJ1-5 | 14 | NA | TRBV6-2/TRBV6-3 | few | TGTGCCAGCAGCCTACGGGGGTTCTATCAGCCCCAGCATTTT | CASSLRGFYQPQHF
TRBJ2-7 | 14 | NA | TRBV5-6 | once | TGTGTCAGCAGGCCTCGGGACAAACTCTACGAGCAGTACTTC | CVSRPRDKLYEQYF
TRBJ2-3 | 13 | TRBD2 | TRBV27 | few | TGTGCCAGCAGTTGGGGACTAGAAGATACGCAGTATTTT | CASSWGLEDTQYF
TRBJ1-2 | 15 | TRBD1 | TRBV4-1 | NA | TGCGCCAGCAGCCATCCCAGGGGGGACAGGGACGGCTACACCTTC | CASSHPRGDRDGYTF
TRBJ2-7 | 15 | NA | TRBV27 | NA | TGTGCCAGCAGTTTACGATTTTCCCCCGACTACGAGCAGTACTTC | CASSLRFSPDYEQYF
TRBJ1-4 | 14 | NA | TRBV12-3/TRBV12-4 | many | TGTGCCAGCAGTTTAACAGATCCTCGTGAAAAACTGTTTTTT | CASSLTDPREKLFF
TRBJ2-5 | 14 | NA | TRBV28 | few | TGTGCCAGCAGGGCCTCCGGGCCTATGGCGACCCAGTACTTC | CASRASGPMATQYF
TRBJ2-1 | 13 | NA | TRBV24-1 | NA | TGTGCCACCAGTGATTTGTGGGGGGTCGAGCAGTTCTTC | CATSDLWGVEQFF
TRBJ1-1 | 18 | NA | TRBV4-1 | NA | TGCGCCAGCAGCCCAGGGGTCTTCGGGGGTCCCGAAGAGACTGAAGCTTTCTTT | CASSPGVFGGPEETEAFF
TRBJ2-3 | 15 | NA | TRBV4-1 | few | TGCGCCAGCAGCCGGGGACGGGTTAGCACAGATACGCAGTATTTT | CASSRGRVSTDTQYF